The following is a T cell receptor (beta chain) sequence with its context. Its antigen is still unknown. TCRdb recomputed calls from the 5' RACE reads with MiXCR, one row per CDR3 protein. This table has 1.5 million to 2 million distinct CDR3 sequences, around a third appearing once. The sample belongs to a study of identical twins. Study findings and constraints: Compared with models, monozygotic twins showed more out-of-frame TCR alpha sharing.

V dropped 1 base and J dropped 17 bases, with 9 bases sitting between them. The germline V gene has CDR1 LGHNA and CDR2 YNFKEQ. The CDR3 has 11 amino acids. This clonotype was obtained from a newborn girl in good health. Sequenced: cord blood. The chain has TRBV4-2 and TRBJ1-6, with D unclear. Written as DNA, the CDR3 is TGTGCCAGCAGCCAAGGACTGCTATTCCACTTT. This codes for CASSQGLLFHF.